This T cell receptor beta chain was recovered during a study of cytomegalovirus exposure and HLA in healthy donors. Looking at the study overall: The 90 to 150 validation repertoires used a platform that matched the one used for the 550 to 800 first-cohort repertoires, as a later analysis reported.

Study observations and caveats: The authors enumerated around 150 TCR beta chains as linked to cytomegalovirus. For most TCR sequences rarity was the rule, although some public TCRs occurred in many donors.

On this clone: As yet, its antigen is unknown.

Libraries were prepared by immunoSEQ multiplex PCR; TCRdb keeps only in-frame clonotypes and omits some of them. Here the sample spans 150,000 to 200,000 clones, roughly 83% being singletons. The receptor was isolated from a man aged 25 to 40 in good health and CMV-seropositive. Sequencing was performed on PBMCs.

The CDR3 sequence is CASGLVGGNTGELFF. The CDR3 nucleotides are TGTGCTAGTGGTTTGGTGGGGGGGAACACCGGGGAGCTGTTTTTT. The chain uses TRBV12-5 and TRBJ2-2, with a possible D match to TRBD2 (6 bases). Trimming took off 0 bases at V and 1 base at J, with 6 bases between the two ends. CDR1 is LGHNT, CDR2 FRNRAP, per germline. The CDR3 loop spans 15 amino acids. Looking up the rest from reference TRBV12-5 and TRBJ2-2 gives the full variable domain: DARVTQTPRHKVTEMGQEVTMRCQPILGHNTVFWYRQTMMQGLELLAYFRNRAPLDDSGMPKDRFSAEMPDATLATLKIQPSEPRDSAVYFCASGLVGGNTGELFFGEGSRLTVL.